This T cell receptor beta chain derives from a study of CD8 T cells in ankylosing spondylitis. Ten or more counts support this clonotype. Its antigen is not identified. Looked up from germline, CDR1 is MNHEY and CDR2 is SMNVEV (reference sequence). The CDR3 extends over 15 amino acids. V lost 5 bases and J 1 base, leaving 9 bases between the germline ends. Overall study findings and caveats: Some of the motif variants had earlier been found in reactive arthritis patients' fluid and blood. Reportedly, disease-linked clones are significantly enriched in ankylosing spondylitis patients' matched synovial fluid.

With molecular barcodes, quantitative 5'-RACE was used to make the TCR beta libraries. TCRdb called the 5' RACE reads again in MiXCR, with one record for every CDR3 protein. The sample has about 170,000 distinct CDR3 sequences; around 20% are singletons. The sample taken for sequencing was blood, either unsorted or a sorted T cell fraction (not recorded which). This TCR derives from a male donor with ankylosing spondylitis or in good health (not recorded which). The chain joins TRBV27 to TRBJ2-6; D is uncertain. The CDR3 region is CASSPSISGANVLTF. The CDR3 DNA sequence: TGTGCCAGCAGTCCCTCAATTTCTGGGGCCAACGTCCTGACTTTC.